This TCR beta chain derives from a study of T cells in Graves' hyperthyroidism and ophthalmopathy. V was clipped by 4 bases and J by 3 bases; unmatched bases: 8. CDR1 SGHRS and CDR2 YFSETQ come from the germline V gene. This CDR3 contains 17 residues. The sample holds a few counts of this clonotype. Amplification of TCR beta CDR3 regions used RNA as the template. TCR CDR3 regions were first amplified by RT-PCR with HTBI primers. TCRdb used MiXCR to reprocess the multiplex PCR reads, holding one entry per CDR3 protein. The table lists roughly 380,000 distinct CDR3 sequences, about 15% of them singletons, with approximately 11% in the top ten. Absence of ophthalmopathy progression within 18 months defined stable Graves' hyperthyroidism. About 10 ml of fresh peripheral blood supplied the PBMCs.

This receptor was taken from a woman aged 55-75 years with Graves' hyperthyroidism. Sample: blood. The chain joins TRBV5-1 to TRBJ2-5, with 14 bases aligning to TRBD2. The CDR3 sequence: CASSIGTSGSTKETQYF. The CDR3 region has the DNA TGCGCCAGCAGCATCGGGACTAGCGGGAGTACAAAAGAGACCCAGTACTTC.